These 21 T cell receptor beta chains came from one sample sequenced in a study of molecular identifiers for immune sequencing clone quantification. TCRdb reanalysed the PCR reads using MiXCR and keeps one entry per CDR3 protein. The profile covers under 800,000 distinct CDR3 sequences, with roughly 23% appearing a single time and 0.7% to 0.95% taken by the ten largest. The sample comprised naive CD8+ T cells from blood, with Jurkat cell RNA spiked in. Subset specified: FACS-sorted CD8+CD4-CCR7+CD45RA+ naive T cells. The receptor source for this set is a human donor in good health. Some libraries in this study had Jurkat cell RNA spiked in.

As regards this clonotype: A read error may be the cause here, since a much bigger clone is one base away. The chain links TRBV20-1 to TRBJ2-3; weak D call: TRBD2 (5 bases). Germline lookup yields CDR1 DFQATT and CDR2 SNEGSKA (reference sequence). This CDR3 has 15 amino acids. CDR3 residues: CSARDFEGSSDRQYF. As DNA, the CDR3 is TGCAGTGCTAGAGATTTTGAGGGATCTTCAGATAGGCAGTATTTT.

This clonotype has ten or more counts. The chain recombines TRBV29-1 with TRBJ2-7, with TRBD2 identical over 7 bases. The CDR3 length is 12 residues. Germline V CDR1 and CDR2: SQVTM, ANQGSEA. With 3 bases clipped from V and 5 bases from J, the junction kept 4 bases outside the gene matches. This chain's CDR3 is CSVDGRWNEQYF. The DNA of the CDR3 is TGCAGCGTTGACGGGAGGTGGAACGAGCAGTACTTC.

This clonotype has ten or more counts. The genes are TRBV14 and TRBJ1-1, with 11 bases lining up with TRBD1. The CDR3 contains 18 residues. Trimming removed 1 base from V and 3 bases from J; junction bases left unmatched: 10. Germline assignment: CDR1 SGHDN and CDR2 FVKESK. The chain's CDR3 is CASSQGSRDRGAHTEAFF. The DNA of the CDR3 is TGTGCCAGCAGCCAAGGATCCCGGGACAGGGGGGCGCACACTGAAGCTTTCTTT.

Ten or more counts support this clonotype. This chain links TRBV7-2 with TRBJ2-1, with 11 bases aligning to TRBD2. The junction had 4 bases not matched to a gene; V was cut back by 1 base and J by 5 bases. The CDR3 is 16 amino acids. CDR1 SGHTA and CDR2 FQGNSA come from the germline V gene. In DNA form, the CDR3 reads TGTGCCAGCAGCTTAGTCGCACTAGCGGGAGACAATGAGCAGTTCTTC. Translated: CASSLVALAGDNEQFF.

This clonotype was detected a few times. The chain employs TRBV9 and TRBJ2-3; TRBD2 matches at 8 bases. The CDR3 is 15 amino acids. From germline, CDR1 is SGDLS and CDR2 YYNGEE. Trimming removed 4 bases from V and 2 bases from J; junction bases left unmatched: 6. CDR3 sequence reads: CASSSTSGHTDTQYF. The CDR3 DNA sequence: TGTGCCAGCAGCTCTACTAGCGGTCACACAGATACGCAGTATTTT.

The gene calls are TRBV5-6 and TRBJ2-7, with D perhaps matching TRBD1 (6 bases). Trimming pared 6 bases from V and 7 bases from J, leaving 20 bases between. The CDR3 spans 14 residues. Germline V CDR1 and CDR2: SGHDT, YYEEEE. DNA of the CDR3: TGTGCCAGCAACCCCTCTAGGCCCCAGGGGGAGCAGTACTTC. Translated: CASNPSRPQGEQYF.

The rearrangement uses TRBV19 and TRBJ2-7; 7 bases fit TRBD1. Germline V gene data show CDR1 as LNHDA and CDR2 as SQIVND (reference sequence). V lost 3 bases and J lost 3; bases outside the gene matches: 5. This CDR3 has 14 amino acids. This CDR3 reads CASSIGGQNYEQYF. The DNA of the CDR3 is TGTGCCAGTAGTATTGGGGGACAGAACTACGAGCAGTACTTC.

This clonotype was picked up a small number of times. The gene calls are TRBV4-1 and TRBJ2-1; D remains ambiguous. This CDR3 comprises 15 residues. V was pared by 3 bases and J by 4 bases, with 13 bases between. Germline V CDR1 and CDR2: MGHRA, YSYEKL. CDR3 in DNA: TGCGCCAGCAGCCAGGTGACGGGCACTTACAATGAGCAGTTCTTC. Protein product: CASSQVTGTYNEQFF.

Comment on this clonotype: A much larger clone lies one base from this, so it may be a read error. A read error is likely, as this CDR3 ends without the conserved phenylalanine or tryptophan. The CDR3 nucleotides read TGTGCCAGCAGCTATACAGTGGGCACTGAAGCTTTCTAT. Translated, it gives CASSYTVGTEAFY. The rearrangement links TRBV7-9 to TRBJ1-1; no definite D call. V lost 4 bases and J 4 bases, leaving 10 bases between the germline ends. CDR1 is SEHNR, CDR2 FQNEAQ, per germline (reference sequence). CDR3 length equals 13 residues.

This clonotype came up many times. This chain joins TRBV20-1 and TRBJ2-4; D remains ambiguous. With 7 bases removed from V and 0 bases from J, the gap between germline ends came to 13 bases. This CDR3 has 14 residues. Germline loops: CDR1 DFQATT, CDR2 SNEGSKA (reference sequence). The CDR3 sequence: CSGRGSLAKNIQYF. CDR3 bases: TGCAGTGGACGAGGCAGTTTAGCCAAAAACATTCAGTACTTC.

J is TRBJ2-1 and V is TRBV27; D is ambiguous. Between the trimmed V and J ends, which lost 4 bases and 11 bases, there was a span of 15 bases. There are 13 residues in the CDR3. Germline CDR1 is MNHEY and CDR2 is SMNVEV (reference sequence). The CDR3 DNA sequence: TGTGCCAGCAGTTCCCCGGGCCGAGGTCAGCAGTTCTTC. This sequence encodes CASSSPGRGQQFF.

Concerning this clonotype itself: A much larger clonotype is one base distant, so this may be a read error. V usage is TRBV28 and J usage is TRBJ1-5; D gene uncertain. The CDR3 is made up of 14 amino acids. Trimming removed 8 bases from V and 2 bases from J, with 13 bases in between. Germline CDR1 reads MDHEN; CDR2 reads SYDVKM. The CDR3 region has the DNA TGTGCCAGCGGACCACCGGTACGCAATCAGCCCCAGCATTTT. Its translation is CASGPPVRNQPQHF.

This sequence joins TRBV30 and TRBJ2-1; 10 positions match TRBD1. CDR3 length equals 11 residues. V gave up 8 bases and J gave up 6 bases; unmatched junction bases: 1. Germline V CDR1 and CDR2: GTSNPN, SVGIG (reference sequence). This CDR3 reads CAGQGVNEQFF. The CDR3 DNA reads as TGTGCCGGACAGGGGGTCAATGAGCAGTTCTTC.

This clonotype was picked up a small number of times. This chain uses TRBV14 with TRBJ2-1; TRBD1 might be the D (6 bases). This CDR3 has 14 amino acids. The germline gives CDR1 SGHDN, CDR2 FVKESK. The ends were cut back, 2 bases at V and 3 bases at J, with 8 bases in the middle. The CDR3 nucleotides are TGTGCCAGCAGCCAACGGGACAACTACAATGAGCAGTTCTTC. As protein: CASSQRDNYNEQFF.

This clonotype was observed at least ten times. The chain is built from TRBV4-1 and TRBJ2-6; D not certain. V lost 1 base and J lost 0, with 4 bases in between. In germline, CDR1 is MGHRA, CDR2 YSYEKL. This CDR3 has 15 amino acids. The CDR3 protein is CASSQGFSGANVLTF. The CDR3 DNA follows: TGCGCCAGCAGCCAAGGATTCTCTGGGGCCAACGTCCTGACTTTC.

This clonotype was observed once. This may be a read error: a much more frequent sequence differs by one nucleotide. V is TRBV27 and J is TRBJ1-1; a possible D gene is TRBD1 (5 bases). This CDR3 region has 15 residues. The V end lost 1 base, the J end lost 5 bases, and 14 bases lay between the germline ends. Germline V gives CDR1 MNHEY, CDR2 SMNVEV (reference sequence). In DNA form, the CDR3 reads TGTGCCAGCAGTTTATGGGGCGACAGTGAAACTGAAGCTTTCTTT. Protein sequence: CASSLWGDSETEAFF.

A few counts support this clonotype. The chain uses TRBV3-1 and TRBJ2-2, with 7 bases fitting TRBD1. The trim removed 0 bases at V and 6 bases at J, leaving 13 bases unmatched. The CDR3 loop spans 18 amino acids. CDR1 and CDR2 (germline): LGHDT, YNNKEL (reference sequence). The CDR3 protein is CASSQDWGLGTEAGELFF. CDR3 coding DNA: TGTGCCAGCAGCCAAGATTGGGGGCTTGGGACAGAGGCCGGGGAGCTGTTTTTT. Full variable domain (rest looked up from reference TRBV3-1 and TRBJ2-2): DTAVSQTPKYLVTQMGNDKSIKCEQNLGHDTMYWYKQDSKKFLKIMFSYNNKELIINETVPNRFSPKSPDKAHLNLHINSLELGDSAVYFCASSQDWGLGTEAGELFFGEGSRLTVL.

As to this clonotype: At one end the junction does not follow the germline gene, possibly because of a read error. V usage is TRBV12-3 or TRBV12-4 and J usage is TRBJ2-3; 8 bases line up with TRBD2. The CDR3 extends over 14 amino acids. Here the CDR3 reads CASSLSGSTDAQYF. CDR3 DNA: TGTGCCAGCAGTTTGAGCGGGAGCACAGATGCGCAGTATTTT.

This clonotype occurred many times. The V call is TRBV7-9, the J call TRBJ2-7; TRBD2 matches 13 bases. The germline V gene has CDR1 SEHNR and CDR2 FQNEAQ (reference sequence). V shed 5 bases, J shed 3 bases, and the junction held 7 bases outside the gene matches. The CDR3 runs 16 residues. The CDR3 sequence is CASSPRTSGSFYEQYF. DNA for the CDR3: TGTGCCAGCAGCCCAAGGACTAGCGGGAGTTTCTACGAGCAGTACTTC.

On this clonotype itself: One base away lies a much larger clone, so this may be a sequencing read error. The chain is built from TRBV19 and TRBJ2-2; D perhaps matches TRBD1 (5 bases). V lost 7 bases and J lost 2, with 11 bases in between. Germline lookup yields CDR1 LNHDA and CDR2 SQIVND (reference sequence). The CDR3 spans 14 residues. CDR3 sequence (DNA): TGTGCCAGTACCTGCACAGGAAACACCGGGGAGCTGTTTTTT. Translation: CASTCTGNTGELFF. The complete variable domain, with remaining parts taken from reference TRBV19 and TRBJ2-2, reads DGGITQSPKYLFRKEGQNVTLSCEQNLNHDAMYWYRQDPGQGLRLIYYSQIVNDFQKGDIAEGYSVSREKKESFPLTVTSAQKNPTAFYLCASTCTGNTGELFFGEGSRLTVL.

Comments on this clonotype: This may come from a read error, since a much larger clone is one base off. V usage is TRBV27 and J usage is TRBJ2-7; D assignment may be TRBD1 or TRBD2 (5 bases each). Germline V gives CDR1 MNHEY, CDR2 SMNVEV (reference sequence). There are 11 residues in the CDR3. The CDR3, as DNA: TGTGCCAGCAGTGGGACGGACGAGCGGTACTTC. This codes for CASSGTDERYF.